These T cell receptor beta chains were read from a single sample in a study of T cells in Graves' hyperthyroidism and ophthalmopathy. TCRdb called the multiplex PCR reads again in MiXCR, with one record for every CDR3 protein. The sample lists around 720,000 distinct CDR3 sequences, over 35% occurring once. Specimen: blood. These TCRs come from a woman in her thirties or forties with Graves' hyperthyroidism. The CDR3 runs from the conserved cysteine through the conserved F or W. The D gene is left open where the match is weak. Size tells how often a clone was seen (once, few, many) or the class of an expanded clone, and some rows leave it out.

d_call clone_size j_call v_call cdr3_nt cdr3_aa
. many TRBJ1-2 TRBV12-3/TRBV12-4 TGTGCCAGCAGCGGGACACGCCATGGCTACACCTTC CASSGTRHGYTF
TRBD2 . TRBJ2-5 TRBV12-3/TRBV12-4 TGTGCCAGCAGGAAAATAGGGACTAGCGGGAATCAAGAGACCCAGTACTTC CASRKIGTSGNQETQYF
. many TRBJ1-3 TRBV7-2 TGTGCCAGCAGCTTTGCACCAACCTCTGGAAACACCATATATTTT CASSFAPTSGNTIYF
. . TRBJ2-3 TRBV10-2 TGCGCCAGCAGTGAAGCGGGTCTAAGCACAGATACGCAGTATTTT CASSEAGLSTDTQYF
. many TRBJ1-5 TRBV2 TGTGCCAGCAGTGAATTGGCAGATCGCCAGCCCCAGCATTTT CASSELADRQPQHF
TRBD2 few TRBJ2-7 TRBV7-9 TGTGCCAGCAGGCCATCTGGACTAGCTGCCTACGAGCAGTACTTC CASRPSGLAAYEQYF
. . TRBJ2-5 TRBV7-9 TGTGCCAGCAGCTTAGATCTATCCCAAGAGACCCAGTACTTC CASSLDLSQETQYF
. many TRBJ1-1 TRBV20-1 TGCAGTGGCCGCGAAGCTTTCTTT CSGREAFF
. . TRBJ2-7 TRBV5-5 TGCGCCAGCAGCGCCACCGCCGGGATCGGATACGAGCAGTACTTC CASSATAGIGYEQYF
. . TRBJ1-2 TRBV7-2 TGTGCCAGCATCCCCACAGGGAACTATGGCTACACCTTC CASIPTGNYGYTF
. . TRBJ1-5 TRBV28 TGTGCCAGCAGAAAGGGTCAGCCCCAGCATTTT CASRKGQPQHF
. . TRBJ2-2 TRBV6-1 TGTGCCAGCAGTCCTGAGGGACCAGCGAACACCGGGGAGCTGTTTTTT CASSPEGPANTGELFF
. . TRBJ2-1 TRBV6-4 TGTGCCAGCAGTGGCTATGAGCAGTTCTTC CASSGYEQFF
TRBD1 . TRBJ1-5 TRBV7-2 TGTGCCAGCAGCTGCGGACAGGGGGGTGATCAGCCCCAGCATTTT CASSCGQGGDQPQHF
TRBD1 many TRBJ1-6 TRBV6-5 TGTGCCAGCAGTTTTGGACAGGGGTATTCACCCCTCCACTTT CASSFGQGYSPLHF
TRBD1 many TRBJ1-3 TRBV2 TGTGCCAGCAGGACTGGGACAGGGGCTGGAAACACCATATATTTT CASRTGTGAGNTIYF
. . TRBJ2-5 TRBV29-1 TGCAGCGTTGGGGAGGGACAGGCGTCCCTTCAAGAGACCCAGTACTTC CSVGEGQASLQETQYF
. . TRBJ2-5 TRBV19 TGTGCCAGTAGTATTCCGACAGGACGCCAAGAGACCCAGTACTTC CASSIPTGRQETQYF
. . TRBJ2-1 TRBV29-1 TGCAGCGTTGAAAAGGGCGAGCCCAATGAGCAGTTCTTC CSVEKGEPNEQFF
TRBD1 . TRBJ1-5 TRBV6-6 TGTGCCAGCACCCAAAGTCAGGGGGGCAGCAATCAGCCCCAGCATTTT CASTQSQGGSNQPQHF
. . TRBJ1-3 TRBV16 TGTGCCAGCAGCCAATCCAGGAGCTCTGGAAACACCATATATTTT CASSQSRSSGNTIYF
. many TRBJ1-3 TRBV7-8 TGTGCCAGCAGCTTAATCTTCTCTGGAAACACCATATATTTT CASSLIFSGNTIYF
TRBD2 many TRBJ2-7 TRBV2 TGTGCCAGCCGACCTAGCGGGGGGTCCTACGAGCAGTACTTC CASRPSGGSYEQYF
. few TRBJ1-1 TRBV6-5 TGTGCCAGCACCCCGGACCGCCAGCCTGGGATGTCTTTCTTT CASTPDRQPGMSFF
TRBD1 . TRBJ2-7 TRBV2 TGTGCCAGTACGCGGGACAGGGATTACGAGCAGTACTTC CASTRDRDYEQYF
. . TRBJ1-1 TRBV9 TGTGCCAGCAGCGTAGGAGGAGGGGTGAACACTGAAGCTTTCTTT CASSVGGGVNTEAFF
TRBD2 few TRBJ2-2 TRBV5-1 TGCGCCAGCAGCTCTTCTAGCGGGAGTTCGGGCACCGGGGAGCTGTTTTTT CASSSSSGSSGTGELFF
. few TRBJ2-7 TRBV5-6 TGTGCCAGCAGTTACATGGGGGTGGGTGACTACGAGCAGTACTTC CASSYMGVGDYEQYF
. . TRBJ2-3 TRBV20-1 TGCAGTGCTAGTTCTCACCATAGCACAGATACGCAGTATTTT CSASSHHSTDTQYF
. few TRBJ2-1 TRBV29-1 TGCAGCGGAGCGGAGAGGGCGTACAATGAGCAGTTCTTC CSGAERAYNEQFF
TRBD2 few TRBJ2-7 TRBV20-1 TGCAGTGCTAACAGACTAGCGGAGGCCTACGAGCAGTACTTC CSANRLAEAYEQYF
. . TRBJ2-7 TRBV7-2 TGTGCCAGCAGTCAGGGCCGGGTCGAGCAGTACTTC CASSQGRVEQYF
. few TRBJ1-1 TRBV29-1 TGCAGCGTTGTACGGGGGGCTCTCGGTTTATTT CSVVRGALGLF
TRBD1 . TRBJ2-7 TRBV12-3/TRBV12-4 TGTGCCAGCAGTCCACAGGGGGTTGCCTACGAGCAGTACTTC CASSPQGVAYEQYF
. . TRBJ2-1 TRBV29-1 TGCAGCGTTGAAGATCGGGGGACTGACAATGAGCAGTTCTTC CSVEDRGTDNEQFF
TRBD1 many TRBJ2-6 TRBV5-4 TGTGCCAGCAGCTGGGACAGAGGGGCCAACGTCCTGACTTTC CASSWDRGANVLTF
. many TRBJ1-6 TRBV7-2 TGTGCCAGCAGCTTAGATTGGCATTCACCCCTCCACTTT CASSLDWHSPLHF